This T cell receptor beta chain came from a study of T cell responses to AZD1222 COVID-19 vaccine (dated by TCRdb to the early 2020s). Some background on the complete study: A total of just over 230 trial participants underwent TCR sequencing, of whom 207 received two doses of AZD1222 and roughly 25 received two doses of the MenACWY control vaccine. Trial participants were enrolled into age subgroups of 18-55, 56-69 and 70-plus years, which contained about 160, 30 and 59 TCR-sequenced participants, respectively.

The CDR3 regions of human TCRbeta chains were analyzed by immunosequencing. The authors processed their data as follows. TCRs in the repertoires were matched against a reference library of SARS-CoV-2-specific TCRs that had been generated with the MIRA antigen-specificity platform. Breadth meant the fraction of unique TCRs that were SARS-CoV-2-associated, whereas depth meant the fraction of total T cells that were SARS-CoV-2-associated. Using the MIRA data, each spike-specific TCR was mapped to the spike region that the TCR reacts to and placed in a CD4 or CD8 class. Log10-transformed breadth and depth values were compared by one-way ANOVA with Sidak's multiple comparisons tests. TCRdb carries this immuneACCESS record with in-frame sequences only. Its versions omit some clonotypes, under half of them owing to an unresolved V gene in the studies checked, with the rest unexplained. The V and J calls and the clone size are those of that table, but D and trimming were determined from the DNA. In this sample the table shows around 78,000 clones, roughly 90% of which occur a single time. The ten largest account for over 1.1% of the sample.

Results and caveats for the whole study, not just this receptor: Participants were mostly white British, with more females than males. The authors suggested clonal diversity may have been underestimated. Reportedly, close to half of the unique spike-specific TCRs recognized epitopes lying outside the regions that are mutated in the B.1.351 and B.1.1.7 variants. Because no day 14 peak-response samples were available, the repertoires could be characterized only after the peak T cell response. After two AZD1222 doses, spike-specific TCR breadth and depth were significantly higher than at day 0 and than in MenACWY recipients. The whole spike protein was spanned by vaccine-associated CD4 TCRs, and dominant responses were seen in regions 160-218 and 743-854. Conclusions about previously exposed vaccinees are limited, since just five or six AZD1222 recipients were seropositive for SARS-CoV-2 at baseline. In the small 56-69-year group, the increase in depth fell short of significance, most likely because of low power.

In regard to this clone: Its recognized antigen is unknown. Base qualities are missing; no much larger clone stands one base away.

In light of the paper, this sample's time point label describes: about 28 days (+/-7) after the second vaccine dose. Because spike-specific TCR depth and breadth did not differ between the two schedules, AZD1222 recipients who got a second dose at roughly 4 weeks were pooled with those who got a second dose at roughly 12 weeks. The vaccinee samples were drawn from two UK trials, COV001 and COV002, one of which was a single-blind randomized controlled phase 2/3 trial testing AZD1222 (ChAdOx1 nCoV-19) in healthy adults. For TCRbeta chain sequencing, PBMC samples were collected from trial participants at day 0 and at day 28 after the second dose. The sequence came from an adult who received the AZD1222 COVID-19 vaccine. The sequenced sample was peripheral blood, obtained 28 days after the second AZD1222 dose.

The CDR3 protein sequence reads: CASSLWGTRNQPQHF. The DNA sequence is given as TGTGCCAGCAGCTTGTGGGGAACACGCAATCAGCCCCAGCATTTT. The rearranged chain carries TRBV5-5 and TRBJ1-5, with the D gene call left open. In the germline V gene (reference sequence), CDR1 corresponds to SGHKS and CDR2 to YYEKEE. Spanning cysteine to phenylalanine, the CDR3 consists of 15 amino acids. CDR3 DNA only is kept here, 45 bases in frame from base 1. Relative to germline, V is 1 base shorter and J is 2 bases shorter, with 10 bases between their ends.